Listed here are 4 T cell receptor beta chains from one sample, sequenced in a study of blood T cell repertoires in COVID-19. Produced via immunoSEQ multiplex PCR; TCRdb's table is partial and in-frame only. Of some 52,000 clones listed, 85% to 90% are singletons. Sequencing was done on a sample of peripheral blood. The receptor source for this set is a human donor in a cohort sampled during active COVID-19.

The chain joins TRBV9 to TRBJ2-1; no firm D call. CDR1 and CDR2 (germline): SGDLS, YYNGEE. With 0 bases removed from V and 8 bases from J, the gap between germline ends came to 6 bases. The CDR3 extends over 12 amino acids. CDR3 residues: CASSVVGDEQFF. CDR3 bases: TGTGCCAGCAGCGTAGTTGGAGATGAGCAGTTCTTC.

This chain joins TRBV19 and TRBJ1-4, with D possibly being TRBD1 (6 bases). Germline loops: CDR1 LNHDA, CDR2 SQIVND (reference sequence). The CDR3 has 14 residues. Deletions cut 9 bases from V and 3 bases from J, with 14 bases between. CDR3: CASPGEGANEKLFF. CDR3 DNA sequence: TGTGCCAGCCCGGGGGAGGGGGCTAATGAAAAACTGTTTTTT.

This chain connects TRBV9 to TRBJ2-3; TRBD1 matches 7 bases. J lost 2 bases, V lost 4 bases, and 7 bases had no gene match. This CDR3 has 15 amino acids. Germline values: CDR1 SGDLS, CDR2 YYNGEE. The CDR3 reads CASSPLDRLTDTQYF. The CDR3 bases are TGTGCCAGCAGCCCCCTGGACAGGCTCACAGATACGCAGTATTTT.

V gene TRBV5-1 combines with J gene TRBJ2-7, with D possibly TRBD1 on 6 matching bases. The CDR3 has 15 amino acids. V lost 0 bases and J lost 6, with 16 bases in between. CDR1 and CDR2 from the germline V gene are SGHRS and YFSETQ. CDR3 nucleotide sequence: TGCGCCAGCAGCTTGGAACCGGGACATGAGGCCGAGCAGTACTTC. It encodes CASSLEPGHEAEQYF.